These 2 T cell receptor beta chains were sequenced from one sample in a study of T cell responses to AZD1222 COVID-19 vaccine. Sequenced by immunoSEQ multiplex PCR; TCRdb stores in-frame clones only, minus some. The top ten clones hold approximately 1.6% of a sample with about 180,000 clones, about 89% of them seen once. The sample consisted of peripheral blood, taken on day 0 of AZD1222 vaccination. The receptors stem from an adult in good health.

The CDR3 protein is CASSLTPGTTNEKLFF. The CDR3 region has the DNA TGTGCCAGCAGTTTAACTCCTGGTACAACTAATGAAAAACTGTTTTTT. V usage is TRBV28 and J usage is TRBJ1-4; unclear D gene. The CDR3 loop spans 16 amino acids. Trimming cost V 2 bases and J 0 bases, with 10 bases left between them. Per the germline V gene, CDR1 is MDHEN and CDR2 is SYDVKM.

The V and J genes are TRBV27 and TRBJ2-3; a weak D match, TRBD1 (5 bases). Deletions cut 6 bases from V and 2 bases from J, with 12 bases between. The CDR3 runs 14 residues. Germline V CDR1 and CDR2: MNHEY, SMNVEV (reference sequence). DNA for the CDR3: TGTGCCAGCAGGATCCCAGGGCTCACAGATACGCAGTATTTT. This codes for CASRIPGLTDTQYF.